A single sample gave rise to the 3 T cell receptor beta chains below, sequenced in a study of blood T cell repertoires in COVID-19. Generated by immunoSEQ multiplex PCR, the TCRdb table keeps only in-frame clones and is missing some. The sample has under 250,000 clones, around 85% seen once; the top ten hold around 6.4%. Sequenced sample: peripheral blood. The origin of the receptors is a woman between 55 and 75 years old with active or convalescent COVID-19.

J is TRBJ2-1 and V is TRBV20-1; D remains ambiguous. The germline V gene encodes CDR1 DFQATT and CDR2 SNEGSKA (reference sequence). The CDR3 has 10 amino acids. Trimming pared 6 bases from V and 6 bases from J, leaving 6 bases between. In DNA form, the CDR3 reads TGCAGTGCACATTCCAATGAGCAGTTCTTC. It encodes CSAHSNEQFF.

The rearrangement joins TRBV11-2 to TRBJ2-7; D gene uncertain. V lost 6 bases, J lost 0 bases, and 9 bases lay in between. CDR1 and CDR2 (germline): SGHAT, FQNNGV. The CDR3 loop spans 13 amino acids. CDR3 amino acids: CASRAPSSYEQYV. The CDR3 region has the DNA TGTGCCAGCAGAGCGCCGAGCTCCTACGAGCAGTACGTC.

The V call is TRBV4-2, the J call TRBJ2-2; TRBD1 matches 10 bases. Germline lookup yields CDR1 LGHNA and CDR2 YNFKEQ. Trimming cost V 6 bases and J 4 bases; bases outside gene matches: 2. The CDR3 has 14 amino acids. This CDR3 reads CASRRDRGTGELFF. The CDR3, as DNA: TGTGCCAGCAGAAGGGACAGGGGCACCGGGGAGCTGTTTTTT.